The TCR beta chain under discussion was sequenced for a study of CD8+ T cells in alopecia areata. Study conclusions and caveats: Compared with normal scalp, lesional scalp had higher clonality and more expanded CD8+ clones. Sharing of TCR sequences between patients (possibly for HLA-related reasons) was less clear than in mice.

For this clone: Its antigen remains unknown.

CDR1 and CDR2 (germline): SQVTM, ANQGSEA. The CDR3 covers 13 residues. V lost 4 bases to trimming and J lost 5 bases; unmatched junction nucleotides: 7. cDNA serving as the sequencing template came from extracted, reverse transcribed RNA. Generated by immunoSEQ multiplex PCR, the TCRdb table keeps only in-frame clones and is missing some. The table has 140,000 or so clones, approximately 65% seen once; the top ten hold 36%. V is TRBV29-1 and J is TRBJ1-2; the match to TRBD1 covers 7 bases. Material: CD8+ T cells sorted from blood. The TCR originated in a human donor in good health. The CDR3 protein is CSVADRASYGYTF. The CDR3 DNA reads TGCAGCGTTGCAGACAGGGCTTCGTATGGCTACACCTTC. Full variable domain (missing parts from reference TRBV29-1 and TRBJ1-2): SAVISQKPSRDICQRGTSLTIQCQVDSQVTMMFWYRQQPGQSLTLIATANQGSEATYESGFVIDKFPISRPNLTFSTLTVSNMSPEDSSIYLCSVADRASYGYTFGSGTRLTVV.